This T cell receptor (beta chain) was found in a study of CD8 T cells in ankylosing spondylitis. Using its own MiXCR run on the 5' RACE reads, TCRdb lists one record per CDR3 protein. Of 250,000 to 400,000 distinct CDR3 sequences in the sample, approximately 10% were seen once. Germline V gives CDR1 SNHLY, CDR2 FYNNEI. V gave up 6 bases and J gave up 5 bases; unmatched junction bases: 21. The CDR3 has 19 residues. The sample taken for sequencing was blood, either unsorted or a sorted T cell fraction (not recorded which). The sequence derives from a female donor with ankylosing spondylitis or in good health (not recorded which). The rearrangement joins TRBV2 to TRBJ2-7, with 11 bases that match TRBD1. The CDR3 nucleotides read TGTGCCAGCAGCAAACTAGGGACAGGGGGAGCCCATGAAGTGCACGAGCAGTACTTC. It is translated as CASSKLGTGGAHEVHEQYF.